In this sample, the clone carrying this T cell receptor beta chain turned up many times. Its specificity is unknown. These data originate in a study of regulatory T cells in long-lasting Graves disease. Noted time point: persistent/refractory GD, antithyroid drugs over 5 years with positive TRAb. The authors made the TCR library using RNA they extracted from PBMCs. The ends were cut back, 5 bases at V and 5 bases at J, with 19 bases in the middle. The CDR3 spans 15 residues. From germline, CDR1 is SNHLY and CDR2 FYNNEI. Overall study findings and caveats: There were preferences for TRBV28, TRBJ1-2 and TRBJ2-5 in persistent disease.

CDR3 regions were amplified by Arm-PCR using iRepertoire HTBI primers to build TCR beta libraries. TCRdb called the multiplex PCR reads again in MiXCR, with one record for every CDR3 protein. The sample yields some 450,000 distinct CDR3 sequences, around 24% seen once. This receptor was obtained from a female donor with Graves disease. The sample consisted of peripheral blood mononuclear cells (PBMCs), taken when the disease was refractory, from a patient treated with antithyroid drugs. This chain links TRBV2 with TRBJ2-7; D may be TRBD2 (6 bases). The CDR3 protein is CASSFSREKFHEQYF. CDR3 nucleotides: TGTGCCAGCAGTTTTTCTCGGGAGAAGTTCCACGAGCAGTACTTC. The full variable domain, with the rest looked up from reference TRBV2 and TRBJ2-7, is EPEVTQTPSHQVTQMGQEVILRCVPISNHLYFYWYRQILGQKVEFLVSFYNNEISEKSEIFDDQFSVERPDGSNFTLKIRSTKLEDSAMYFCASSFSREKFHEQYFGPGTRLTVT.